Presented here are 19 T cell receptor beta chains from one specimen sequenced in a study of T cell responses to AZD1222 COVID-19 vaccine. Produced via immunoSEQ multiplex PCR; TCRdb's table is partial and in-frame only. The sample includes 90,000 to 150,000 clones, approximately 90% of them seen just once. The source material was peripheral blood, sampled on day 0 of AZD1222 vaccination. These receptors were taken from an adult in good health.

The chain employs TRBV30 and TRBJ1-6; D possibly corresponds to TRBD1 (6 bases). V was clipped by 1 base and J by 4 bases, with 14 bases between them. The germline gives CDR1 GTSNPN, CDR2 SVGIG (reference sequence). This CDR3 contains 16 residues. The CDR3 DNA follows: TGTGCCTGGAGTGCCCTAGGGGGGGGGTATAATTCACCCCTCCACTTT. Translated: CAWSALGGGYNSPLHF.

Written as DNA, the CDR3 is TGTGCCAGCAGTCTGACAGGGCGTCCGAGTGGCTACACCTTC. Protein: CASSLTGRPSGYTF. The rearrangement links TRBV6-5 to TRBJ1-2; 7 bases line up with TRBD1. The germline CDR1 and CDR2 sequences are MNHEY and SVGAGI. CDR3 size: 14 residues. The V gene end was trimmed by 5 bases and the J gene end by 7 bases; junction bases not matched to a gene: 10.

The genes are TRBV18 and TRBJ1-2; D not resolved. Trimming shortened V by 1 base and J by 4 bases, and 13 bases separated the two germline ends. The CDR3 extends over 15 amino acids. Germline V CDR1 and CDR2: KGHSH, LQKENI. Written as DNA, the CDR3 is TGTGCCAGCTCACCACAACCCCCGGCCTCCTATGGCTACACCTTC. Translating gives CASSPQPPASYGYTF.

V usage is TRBV3-1 (or the pseudogene TRBV3-2) and J usage is TRBJ1-3; D not certain. Trimming pared 3 bases from V and 0 bases from J, leaving 6 bases between. The CDR3 has 14 amino acids. Germline V gene sequence: CDR1 LGHDT, CDR2 YNNKEL (reference sequence). CDR3 in DNA: TGTGCCAGCAGCCACTCCAGCTCTGGAAACACCATATATTTT. Amino acids: CASSHSSSGNTIYF.

V usage is TRBV9 and J usage is TRBJ2-1, with 9 bases fitting TRBD2. Germline CDR1 and CDR2: SGDLS and YYNGEE. The length of the CDR3 is 14 residues. V trimming: 1 base; J trimming: 5 bases; junction bases outside the gene matches: 1. Here the CDR3 reads CASSVRLADNEQFF. The DNA of the CDR3 is TGTGCCAGCAGCGTAAGACTAGCGGACAATGAGCAGTTCTTC.

The chain recombines TRBV11-2 with TRBJ1-4; D not resolved. V gave up 5 bases and J gave up 8 bases, with 15 bases separating them. The CDR3 runs to 14 residues. Germline loops: CDR1 SGHAT, CDR2 FQNNGV. DNA of the CDR3: TGTGCCAGCAGCGCCCCGGGTGGGAGGGAAAAACTGTTTTTT. Protein sequence: CASSAPGGREKLFF.

The chain joins TRBV7-9 to TRBJ2-3, with D perhaps matching TRBD2 (6 bases). CDR1 is SEHNR and CDR2 is FQNEAQ in the germline V gene (reference sequence). CDR3 size: 14 residues. V lost 6 bases and J lost 7, with 17 bases in between. CDR3 sequence: CASSLTSLAHTQYF. The CDR3 coding sequence is TGTGCCAGCAGTTTAACCTCACTAGCCCATACGCAGTATTTT.

The chain recombines TRBV11-2 with TRBJ2-2; the match to TRBD1 covers 7 bases. Trimming at V came to 5 bases and at J to 6 bases, leaving 6 bases not matched to a gene. Looked up from germline, CDR1 is SGHAT and CDR2 is FQNNGV. The length of the CDR3 is 14 residues. CDR3 sequence reads: CASSAQGFAGELFF. For the CDR3, the DNA is TGTGCCAGCAGCGCACAGGGGTTCGCCGGGGAGCTGTTTTTT.

The chain carries TRBV2 and TRBJ2-7; D gene ambiguous. V lost 3 bases to trimming and J lost 2 bases, with 14 bases between them. From germline, CDR1 is SNHLY and CDR2 FYNNEI. CDR3 length: 15 amino acids. The CDR3 DNA follows: TGTGCCAGCAGTGAGGGTGGCCCAGATCCCTACGAGCAGTACTTC. Encoded protein: CASSEGGPDPYEQYF.

This sequence joins TRBV6-6 and TRBJ2-2, with D perhaps TRBD1 or TRBD2 (5 bases each). The CDR3 covers 12 residues. V gave up 10 bases and J gave up 4 bases, with 10 bases separating them. Germline-derived CDR1 and CDR2 are MNHNY and SVGAGI (reference sequence). The CDR3 loop reads CAIQRGTGELFF. The CDR3 region has the DNA TGTGCCATTCAGAGGGGCACCGGGGAGCTGTTTTTT.

The chain carries TRBV24-1 and TRBJ1-1; 7 nucleotides agree with TRBD1. The trim removed 10 bases at V and 0 bases at J, leaving 4 bases unmatched. The CDR3 spans 13 residues. Germline V gives CDR1 KGHDR, CDR2 SFDVKD. CDR3 sequence reads: CATRQGLNTEAFF. The CDR3 nucleotides read TGTGCCACGCGACAGGGATTGAACACTGAAGCTTTCTTT.

The chain couples TRBV11-2 to TRBJ2-1; TRBD2 matches 7 bases. This CDR3 spans 15 amino acids. The germline V gene has CDR1 SGHAT and CDR2 FQNNGV. V was pared by 5 bases and J by 2 bases, with 6 bases of the junction left unmatched. CDR3 sequence: CASSTTSSAYNEQFF. DNA of the CDR3: TGTGCCAGCAGCACGACTAGCAGTGCCTACAATGAGCAGTTCTTC.

The chain joins TRBV5-6 to TRBJ2-1; the D gene is possibly TRBD2 (5 bases). The CDR3 consists of 13 residues. CDR1 is SGHDT and CDR2 is YYEEEE in the germline V gene. V was clipped by 7 bases and J by 8 bases, with 16 bases between them. The CDR3 coding sequence is TGTGCCAGCGCCCCCCCCACGAGGGATGAGCAGTTCTTC. Its protein is CASAPPTRDEQFF.

The rearrangement joins TRBV6-5 to TRBJ1-6, with D perhaps TRBD1 (6 bases). V lost 6 bases and J 8 bases, leaving 8 bases between the germline ends. The CDR3 consists of 12 residues. The germline V gene has CDR1 MNHEY and CDR2 SVGAGI. CDR3 DNA sequence: TGTGCCAGCAGCCACAGGGATTCACCCCTCCACTTT. Protein product: CASSHRDSPLHF.

V and J are TRBV29-1 and TRBJ1-2, with a tentative D call TRBD1 (5 bases). With 4 bases removed from V and 6 bases from J, the gap between germline ends came to 12 bases. The CDR3 totals 12 residues. Germline CDR1 reads SQVTM; CDR2 reads ANQGSEA. The chain's CDR3 is CSVVQGGDGYTF. CDR3 sequence (DNA): TGCAGCGTTGTTCAGGGAGGCGATGGCTACACCTTC.

The chain is built from TRBV18 and TRBJ1-1, with D possibly being TRBD1 (6 bases). Germline V CDR1 and CDR2: KGHSH, LQKENI. The V gene lost 3 bases and the J gene lost 7 bases, with 15 bases spanning the gap. The CDR3 has 14 residues. The CDR3, as DNA: TGTGCCAGCTCACCTTACAGGGAGGGGAGTGAAGCTTTCTTT. Translating gives CASSPYREGSEAFF.

V is TRBV5-1 and J is TRBJ2-1; 7 bases align to TRBD1. Germline V CDR1 and CDR2: SGHRS, YFSETQ. The length of the CDR3 is 15 residues. The V segment lost 9 bases and the J segment 5 bases; nucleotides outside the gene matches: 14. The CDR3 DNA reads as TGCGCCACCACATTGCAGGGACAGTCTCACAATGAGCAGTTCTTC. Residues: CATTLQGQSHNEQFF.

The V call is TRBV5-1, the J call TRBJ1-1, with TRBD1 matching over 9 bases. Germline CDR1 SGHRS, CDR2 YFSETQ. Trimming took 4 bases from V and 1 from J; bases not matched to a gene: 5. The CDR3 covers 15 residues. CDR3 coding DNA: TGCGCCAGCAGCCTACAGGGGGCCACGAACACTGAAGCTTTCTTT. Residues: CASSLQGATNTEAFF.

J is TRBJ1-1 and V is TRBV18, with TRBD1 identical over 10 bases. CDR1 and CDR2 from the germline V gene are KGHSH and LQKENI. After removal of 3 bases from V and 4 bases from J, the junction contained 5 bases not matched to a gene. This CDR3 has 15 residues. CDR3 loop: CASSPGQGFITEAFF. Written as DNA, the CDR3 is TGTGCCAGCTCACCGGGACAGGGGTTTATCACTGAAGCTTTCTTT.